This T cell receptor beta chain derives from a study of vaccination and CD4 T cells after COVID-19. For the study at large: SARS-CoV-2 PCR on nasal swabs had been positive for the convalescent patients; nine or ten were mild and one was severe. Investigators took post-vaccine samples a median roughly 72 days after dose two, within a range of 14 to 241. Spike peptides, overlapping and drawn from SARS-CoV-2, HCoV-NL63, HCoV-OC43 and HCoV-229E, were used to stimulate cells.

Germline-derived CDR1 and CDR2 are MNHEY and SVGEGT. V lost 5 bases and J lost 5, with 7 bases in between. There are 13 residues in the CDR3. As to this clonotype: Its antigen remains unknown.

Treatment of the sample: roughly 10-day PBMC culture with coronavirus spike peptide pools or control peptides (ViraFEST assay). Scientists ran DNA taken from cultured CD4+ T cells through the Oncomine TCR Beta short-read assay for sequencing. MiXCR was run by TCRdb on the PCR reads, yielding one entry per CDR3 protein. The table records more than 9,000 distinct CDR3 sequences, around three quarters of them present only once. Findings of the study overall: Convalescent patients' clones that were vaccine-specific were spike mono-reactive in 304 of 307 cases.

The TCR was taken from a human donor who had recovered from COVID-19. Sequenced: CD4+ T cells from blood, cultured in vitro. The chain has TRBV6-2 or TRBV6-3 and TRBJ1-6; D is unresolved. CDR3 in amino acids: CASSPANNSPLHF. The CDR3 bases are TGTGCCAGCAGTCCGGCGAATAATTCACCCCTCCACTTT.